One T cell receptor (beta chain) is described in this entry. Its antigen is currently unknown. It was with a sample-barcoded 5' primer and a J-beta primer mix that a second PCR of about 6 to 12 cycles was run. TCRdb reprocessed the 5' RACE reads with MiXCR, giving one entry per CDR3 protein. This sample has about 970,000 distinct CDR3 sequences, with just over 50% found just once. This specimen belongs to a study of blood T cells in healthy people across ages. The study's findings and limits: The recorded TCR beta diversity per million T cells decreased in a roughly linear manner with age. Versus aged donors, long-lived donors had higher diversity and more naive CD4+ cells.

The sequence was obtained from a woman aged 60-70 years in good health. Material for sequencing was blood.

CDR3 loop: CASRGMGTSGTSVTQYF. The CDR3, as DNA: TGTGCCAGCAGGGGAATGGGGACTAGCGGGACGTCCGTGACCCAGTACTTC. This chain joins TRBV7-9 and TRBJ2-7; the match to TRBD2 covers 13 bases. The J call may be incorrect, as the DNA end agrees better with TRBJ2-5. The length of the CDR3 is 17 residues. The V gene's germline CDR1 is SEHNR and CDR2 FQNEAQ (reference sequence).